This T cell receptor beta chain was documented in a study of siplizumab effects on memory and regulatory T cells. With 1 base removed from V and 2 bases from J, the gap between germline ends came to 14 bases. CDR1 SGHTA and CDR2 FQGNSA come from the germline V gene. This CDR3 is 16 amino acids long. Assay used: immunoSEQ multiplex PCR; TCRdb lists only in-frame clones, some missing. The repertoire holds 94,000 or so clones, 93% seen once, with over 5.5% in the top ten. The V and J genes are TRBV7-2 and TRBJ1-1; maybe TRBD1 (6 bases). The receptor's source is a human donor in good health. The sequencing input was CD8+ T cells sorted from blood. The chain's CDR3 is CASSLVGGEVNTEAFF. Here the CDR3 DNA reads TGTGCCAGCAGCTTAGTGGGGGGCGAGGTTAACACTGAAGCTTTCTTT.